This T cell receptor beta chain was sequenced in a study of T cells after yellow fever vaccination. CDR3 size: 15 residues. Trimming took 5 bases from V and 3 from J, leaving 13 bases between them. Germline CDR1 reads SGHAT; CDR2 reads FQNNGV. Study results and limitations: At under 97% for CD4 and 70% to 90% for CD8, most primary-vaccination clones showed up again after the booster. Only a small proportion of the clonotypes turned up in both the CD4 and the CD8 compartments, likely arising from convergent recombination. The secondary response was weaker but peaked faster, day 5 versus 15.

In regard to this clonotype: Its antigen remains unknown.

TCRdb recomputed calls from the 5' RACE reads with MiXCR, one row per CDR3 protein. The sample includes about 340,000 distinct CDR3 sequences, about an eighth of them seen just once. This TCR came from a young man who received the YFV17D yellow fever vaccine. V usage is TRBV11-2 and J usage is TRBJ2-2, with D perhaps assigned TRBD1 or TRBD2 (7 bases each). Here the sequenced sample was CD4+ T cells sorted from PBMCs, taken 15 days after the yellow fever booster vaccination. CDR3 in amino acids: CASSQGGSDTGELFF. Written as DNA, the CDR3 is TGTGCCAGCAGCCAGGGGGGGTCGGACACCGGGGAGCTGTTTTTT.